These 14 T cell receptor beta chains share one sample of origin, sequenced in a study of T cell responses to AZD1222 COVID-19 vaccine. Generated by immunoSEQ multiplex PCR, the TCRdb table keeps only in-frame clones and is missing some. Of around 94,000 clones in the sample, about 88% were seen once. The input for sequencing was peripheral blood, taken on day 0 of AZD1222 vaccination. The receptors come from an adult in good health.

The chain joins TRBV9 to TRBJ1-1; D is undetermined. This CDR3 comprises 13 residues. V lost 3 bases and J 8 bases, leaving 14 bases between the germline ends. Germline V gene lookup returns CDR1 SGDLS and CDR2 YYNGEE. CDR3 protein: CASSASGREEAFF. The CDR3 bases are TGTGCCAGCAGCGCCTCGGGCCGGGAAGAAGCTTTCTTT. The variable domain in full, completed from reference TRBV9 and TRBJ1-1, reads DSGVTQTPKHLITATGQRVTLRCSPRSGDLSVYWYQQSLDQGLQFLIQYYNGEERAKGNILERFSAQQFPDLHSELNLSSLELGDSALYFCASSASGREEAFFGQGTRLTVV.

CDR3 region: CASSPDSPYEQYF. CDR3 coding DNA: TGTGCCAGCTCACCGGACAGCCCCTACGAGCAGTACTTC. The chain uses TRBV18 and TRBJ2-7; D perhaps matches TRBD1 (6 bases). The CDR3 consists of 13 residues. Germline V gives CDR1 KGHSH, CDR2 LQKENI. V gave up 3 bases and J gave up 2 bases, with 8 bases separating them. The variable domain in full, completed from reference TRBV18 and TRBJ2-7, reads NAGVMQNPRHLVRRRGQEARLRCSPMKGHSHVYWYRQLPEEGLKFMVYLQKENIIDESGMPKERFSAEFPKEGPSILRIQQVVRGDSAAYFCASSPDSPYEQYFGPGTRLTVT.

This clone was counted once. V gene TRBV10-3 combines with J gene TRBJ2-7; D is uncertain. The CDR3 contains 12 residues. V lost 6 bases to trimming and J lost 3 bases, with 9 bases between them. Germline V lookup: CDR1 ENHRY, CDR2 SYGVKD. The CDR3 region has the DNA TGTGCCATCAGGGCCTTGAGCTACGAGCAGTACTTC. This translates into CAIRALSYEQYF.

V and J are TRBV15 and TRBJ2-7; weak D call: TRBD2 (6 bases). In germline, CDR1 is LNHNV, CDR2 YYDKDF (reference sequence). Trimming left V 1 base short and J 3 bases short, with 10 bases between. The CDR3 totals 14 residues. This CDR3 reads CATSRAGGGYEQYF. The DNA of the CDR3 is TGTGCCACCAGCAGAGCTGGGGGAGGCTACGAGCAGTACTTC.

V is TRBV28 and J is TRBJ1-1; weak D call: TRBD1 (5 bases). The CDR3 contains 15 residues. The germline V gene encodes CDR1 MDHEN and CDR2 SYDVKM. Deletions cut 1 base from V and 1 base from J, with 10 bases between. Here the CDR3 reads CASSLLQTANTEAFF. The CDR3 DNA is TGTGCCAGCAGTTTATTACAGACAGCGAACACTGAAGCTTTCTTT.

The rearrangement joins TRBV27 to TRBJ2-7, with D possibly matching TRBD1 (7 bases). This CDR3 region has 15 residues. Germline CDR1 MNHEY, CDR2 SMNVEV (reference sequence). The V gene lost 6 bases and the J gene lost 5 bases, with 20 bases spanning the gap. The CDR3: CASSWGGTAGNEQYF. The CDR3 DNA reads TGTGCCAGCAGCTGGGGCGGGACAGCGGGCAACGAGCAGTACTTC.

This clone came up once. The rearrangement links TRBV10-3 to TRBJ1-4; 7 bases agree with TRBD1. CDR1 and CDR2 from the germline V gene are ENHRY and SYGVKD. The trim removed 0 bases at V and 8 bases at J, leaving 6 bases unmatched. The CDR3 spans 15 residues. This CDR3 is CAISESQGGGEKLFF. In DNA, the CDR3 is TGTGCCATCAGTGAGTCGCAGGGGGGAGGCGAAAAACTGTTTTTT.

The J gene is TRBJ2-7, the V gene TRBV27; D uncertain. Germline CDR1 and CDR2: MNHEY and SMNVEV (reference sequence). V was pared by 8 bases and J by 3 bases, with 11 bases between. This CDR3 spans 12 amino acids. For the CDR3, the DNA is TGTGCCAGCGGAGAGAATTACTACGAGCAGTACTTC. Encoded protein: CASGENYYEQYF.

The chain recombines TRBV27 with TRBJ1-2; 8 nucleotides match TRBD1. J lost 8 bases, V lost 3 bases, and 8 bases had no gene match. Germline CDR1 is MNHEY and CDR2 is SMNVEV (reference sequence). This CDR3 has 14 amino acids. The CDR3: CASSLDRARHGYTF. For the CDR3, the DNA is TGTGCCAGCAGTTTGGACAGGGCGAGGCACGGCTACACCTTC.

This sequence joins TRBV6-2 or TRBV6-3 and TRBJ2-3; 7 bases line up with TRBD1. The CDR3 loop spans 16 amino acids. Per the germline V gene, CDR1 is MNHEY and CDR2 is SVGEGT. J gave up 4 bases and V 4 bases, and 11 bases lay outside the gene matches. The CDR3 DNA sequence: TGTGCCAGCAGTTTTACTATCGACAGGGCGGCAGATACGCAGTATTTT. It encodes CASSFTIDRAADTQYF.

The chain uses TRBV21-1 and TRBJ1-4. TRBV21-1 is reported as a pseudogene. The CDR3 spans 11 residues. CDR3 coding DNA: TGTGCCAGCGGAGGTCCTGAAAAACTGTTTTTT. This sequence encodes CASGGPEKLFF.

J is TRBJ1-1 and V is TRBV5-1; D is perhaps TRBD1 (5 bases). Germline CDR1 SGHRS, CDR2 YFSETQ. V gave up 5 bases and J gave up 6 bases, with 17 bases separating them. This CDR3 spans 14 amino acids. Here the CDR3 DNA reads TGCGCCAGCAGGCGCACCTCCCGGGGCGCTGAAGCTTTCTTT. Its translation is CASRRTSRGAEAFF.

This chain links TRBV6-6 with TRBJ2-1; D ambiguous. Germline values: CDR1 MNHNY, CDR2 SVGAGI (reference sequence). V lost 2 bases to trimming and J lost 5 bases, with 7 bases between them. The CDR3 has 13 amino acids. CDR3 loop: CASSYATHNEQFF. The CDR3 DNA is TGTGCCAGCAGTTACGCGACTCACAATGAGCAGTTCTTC.

The chain employs TRBV5-1 and TRBJ2-3; 12 positions agree with TRBD2. The V segment lost 4 bases and the J segment 6 bases; nucleotides outside the gene matches: 9. In germline, CDR1 is SGHRS, CDR2 YFSETQ. The CDR3 extends over 16 amino acids. The CDR3 reads CASSHGLAGSIDTQYF. Here the CDR3 DNA reads TGCGCCAGCAGCCACGGACTAGCGGGGTCCATTGATACGCAGTATTTT.